This T cell receptor (beta chain) was identified in a study of blood T cell repertoires in COVID-19. Profiling relied on immunoSEQ multiplex PCR, and the TCRdb table lists in-frame clones only, not all of them. The repertoire holds roughly 340,000 clones, approximately 90% seen once, with approximately 1% in the top ten. V shed 2 bases, J shed 2 bases, and the junction held 4 bases outside the gene matches. Per the germline V gene, CDR1 is SGHRS and CDR2 is YFSETQ. The CDR3 sequence is 15 residues long. V usage is TRBV5-1 and J usage is TRBJ2-3; 8 nucleotides match TRBD2. The sample consisted of PBMCs or T cells enriched from blood (not recorded which). The sequence came from a man aged 18-30 years who had recovered from COVID-19. The CDR3 DNA is TGCGCCAGCAGCTTACTAGCGGACCCCACAGATACGCAGTATTTT. It translates to CASSLLADPTDTQYF.